This TCR beta chain was documented in a study of CD8 T cells in Susac syndrome. After extraction with the RNeasy kit, roughly 0.45 to 1 ug of the RNA was reverse transcribed using random hexamers. Multiplex immunoSEQ PCR targeted 54 Vbeta and 13 Jbeta TCR beta segments. MiXCR was run by TCRdb on the immunoSEQ multiplex PCR reads, yielding one entry per CDR3 protein. The table lists 250,000 to 300,000 distinct CDR3 sequences, about 88% of them singletons, with roughly 0.17% in the top ten. TCR beta from blood CD8+ and CD4+ T cells was sequenced. Bulk CD8+ and CD4+ cells came from magnetic negative isolation; CD8+ TEMRA by FACS. V lost 3 bases and J lost 2, with 11 bases in between. CDR3 length equals 15 residues.

The sequence was collected from a human donor with multiple sclerosis. This chain links TRBV12-3 or TRBV12-4 with TRBJ1-5; no firm D call. The sample taken for sequencing was CD8+ T cells from PBMCs. The CDR3 spells CASSFGVIGNQPQHF. The CDR3 nucleotides read TGTGCCAGCAGTTTCGGGGTTATTGGCAATCAGCCCCAGCATTTT.